This TCR beta chain comes out of a study of cytomegalovirus exposure and HLA in healthy donors. Study as a whole: Most donors, about 82% of some 400 genotyped, fell in the Caucasian-associated ancestry cluster.

Notes on this clone: The antigen remains unidentified.

In germline, CDR1 is SGHNT, CDR2 YYREEE (reference sequence). Trimming stripped 0 bases from V and 3 bases from J, with 6 bases between. The CDR3 has 13 residues. Study-wide results and limits: In all likelihood, a cluster of highly shared sequence variants was a sequencing artifact. The listing of 160 or so TCR beta chains classed them as cytomegalovirus-associated.

PCR involved 60 Vbeta and 13 Jbeta primers. Here immunoSEQ multiplex PCR was the method, and the copy in TCRdb shows in-frame clones only, minus some. Of about 170,000 clones listed, 76% are singletons. The sequenced material came from PBMCs. The receptor's source is a female donor in good health and CMV-seronegative. This sequence joins TRBV5-4 and TRBJ1-2; D may be TRBD1 (6 bases). This CDR3 reads CASSLDRDYGYTF. In DNA, the CDR3 is TGTGCCAGCAGCTTGGACAGGGACTATGGCTACACCTTC.